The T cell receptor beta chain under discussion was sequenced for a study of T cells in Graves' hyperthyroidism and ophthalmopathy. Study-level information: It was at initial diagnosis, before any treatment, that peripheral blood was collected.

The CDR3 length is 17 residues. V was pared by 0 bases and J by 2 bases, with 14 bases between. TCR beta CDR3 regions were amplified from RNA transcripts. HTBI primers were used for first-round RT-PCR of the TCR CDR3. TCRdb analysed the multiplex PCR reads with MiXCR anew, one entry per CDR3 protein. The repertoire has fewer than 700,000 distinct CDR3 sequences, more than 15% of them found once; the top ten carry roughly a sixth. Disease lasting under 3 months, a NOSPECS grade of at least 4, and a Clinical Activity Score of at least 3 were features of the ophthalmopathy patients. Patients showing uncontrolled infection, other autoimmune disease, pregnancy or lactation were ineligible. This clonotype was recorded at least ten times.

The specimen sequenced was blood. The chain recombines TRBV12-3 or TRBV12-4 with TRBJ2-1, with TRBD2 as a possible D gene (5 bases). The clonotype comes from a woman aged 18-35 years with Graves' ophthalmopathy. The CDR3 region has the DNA TGTGCCAGCAGTTTAGCAGAGGGTCCCTTAACCTACAATGAGCAGTTCTTC. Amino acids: CASSLAEGPLTYNEQFF.